These 28 T cell receptor beta chains share one sample of origin, sequenced in a study of T cell clonality in common variable immunodeficiency. Sequenced by immunoSEQ multiplex PCR; TCRdb stores in-frame clones only, minus some. The record shows roughly 32,000 clones for this sample, with no singletons present. Sequenced sample: peripheral blood mononuclear cells. These receptors all come from a person aged 18 to 70 in good health.

Many counts were recorded for this clone. The read ends 3 residues shy of where the CDR3 ends; the end is completed using the germline J gene. V usage is TRBV19 and J usage is TRBJ1-1; D not resolved. This CDR3 has 14 residues. V lost 8 bases to trimming and J lost 0 bases, with 13 bases between them. Germline CDR1 LNHDA, CDR2 SQIVND (reference sequence). The CDR3: CASQRFGLNTEAFF. The sequenced CDR3 bases are TGTGCCAGTCAGAGGTTCGGGTTGAACACTGAA.

This clone was seen repeatedly, ten times or more. The read terminates 3 residues before the CDR3 end, so the remaining end is supplied by the germline J gene. The sample carries other DNA sequences with the same CDR3. The chain recombines TRBV7-2 with TRBJ2-7; TRBD1 aligns across 11 bases. With V trimmed by 7 bases and J by 5 bases, 10 bases remained unmatched. Germline CDR1 reads SGHTA; CDR2 reads FQGNSA. There are 15 residues in the CDR3. The CDR3 DNA, read in part, is TGTGCCAGCAACCTCGTCGGGACAGGGGGAAACGAG. Translated: CASNLVGTGGNE. The whole CDR3 protein reads CASNLVGTGGNEQYF.

In regard to this clone: The read terminates 3 residues before the CDR3 end, so the remaining end is supplied by the germline J gene. This chain uses TRBV30 with TRBJ1-4, with D maybe TRBD1 (6 bases). The CDR3 runs 14 residues. Germline CDR1 GTSNPN, CDR2 SVGIG (reference sequence). The part of the CDR3 DNA that was read is TGTGCCTGGGGGGGCGGACAGACTAATTCACCA. It translates to CAWGGGQTNSP. The full CDR3 is CAWGGGQTNSPLFF. The full variable domain, its missing parts supplied by reference TRBV30 and TRBJ1-4, is SQTIHQWPATLVQPVGSPLSLECTVEGTSNPNLYWYRQAAGRGLQLLFYSVGIGQISSEVPQNLSASRPQDRQFILSSKKLLLSDSGFYLCAWGGGQTNSPLFFGSGTQLSVL.

This clone showed up just a few times. The CDR3 goes on 3 residues after the read ends, and that part is filled in from the germline J gene. The V gene is TRBV29-1, the J gene TRBJ2-7; 13 bases align to TRBD2. Germline values: CDR1 SQVTM, CDR2 ANQGSEA. V shed 4 bases, J shed 6 bases, and the junction held 9 bases outside the gene matches. The CDR3 spans 15 residues. The sequenced CDR3 bases are TGCAGCGTTGCCTTGACGACTAGCGGGAGGTCCGAG. This gives the protein CSVALTTSGRSE. From start to end, the CDR3 is CSVALTTSGRSEQYF.

The sample holds many counts of this clone. The read ends 3 residues before the CDR3 terminus; that terminus is restored from the germline J gene. The rearrangement joins TRBV2 to TRBJ2-2; D possibly corresponds to TRBD2 (5 bases). V dropped 6 bases and J dropped 10 bases, with 15 bases sitting between them. The CDR3 is 13 amino acids. The V gene's germline CDR1 is SNHLY and CDR2 FYNNEI. CDR3 residues: CASRPAGLEELFF. The sequenced part of the CDR3 DNA is TGTGCCAGCAGACCCGCGGGCCTCGAGGAG.

In its sample, this clone was seen many times. The read is 3 residues too short to cover the CDR3 end, so that end is filled in from the germline J gene. Other DNA sequences in the same sample also yield this CDR3. V gene TRBV11-2 combines with J gene TRBJ2-7; D not certain. Between the trimmed V and J ends, which lost 0 bases and 4 bases, there was a span of 4 bases. This CDR3 region has 12 residues. The V gene's germline CDR1 is SGHAT and CDR2 FQNNGV. The CDR3: CASSLDRYEQYF. The sequenced part of the CDR3 DNA is TGTGCCAGCAGCTTAGATCGGTACGAG.

Ten or more counts support this clone. Being one base from a much bigger clone, this may be a read error. The read terminates 3 residues before the CDR3 end, so the remaining end is supplied by the germline J gene. J is TRBJ2-3 and V is TRBV19, with D possibly being TRBD2 (7 bases). The CDR3 has 15 residues. The germline V gene has CDR1 LNHDA and CDR2 SQIVND (reference sequence). CDR3 DNA (partial): TGTGCCAGTAGTATATCGGCGGGGGCACATCAGCCG. Translating gives CASSISAGAHQP. The complete CDR3 sequence is CASSISAGAHQPQYF.

This clone appeared many times. The read falls 3 residues short of the CDR3 end, and the missing part is taken from the germline J gene. The chain has TRBV10-1 and TRBJ2-7; 9 nucleotides match TRBD1. Trimming at V came to 4 bases and at J to 6 bases, leaving 7 bases not matched to a gene. The germline V gene encodes CDR1 WNHNN and CDR2 SYGVQD (reference sequence). The CDR3 has 14 amino acids. CDR3 DNA, as far as it was read: TGCGCCAGCAGTGGTTCTACAGGGGGCGGCGAG. It yields the protein CASSGSTGGGE. The full CDR3 protein is CASSGSTGGGEQYF.

This clone was seen repeatedly, ten times or more. The read falls 3 residues short of the CDR3 end, and the missing part is taken from the germline J gene. The rearrangement links TRBV5-4 to TRBJ2-3, with D tentatively TRBD2 (7 bases). The V and J ends lost 10 bases and 4 bases respectively, with 19 bases between them. Germline loops: CDR1 SGHNT, CDR2 YYREEE (reference sequence). The CDR3 consists of 14 residues. Here the CDR3 reads CAGGIAGVADTQYF. The CDR3 bases that were read are TGTGCCGGGGGCATCGCGGGAGTGGCAGATACG.

This clone showed up many times. The CDR3 end is not reached by the read, which stops 3 residues before it; the germline J gene fills it in. The chain uses TRBV6-2 or TRBV6-3 and TRBJ2-1, with a possible D match to TRBD1 (7 bases). The CDR3 loop spans 14 amino acids. V gave up 5 bases and J gave up 7 bases, with 15 bases separating them. Per the germline V gene, CDR1 is MNHEY and CDR2 is SVGEGT. The CDR3 loop reads CASSIRQGGNEQFF. The sequenced CDR3 bases are TGTGCCAGCAGTATTAGGCAGGGGGGTAATGAG.

At least ten counts were recorded for this clone. The CDR3 goes on 3 residues after the read ends, and that part is filled in from the germline J gene. The chain links TRBV5-4 to TRBJ2-7, with D tentatively TRBD1 (7 bases). This CDR3 is built from 14 residues. Trimming left V 5 bases short and J 2 bases short, with 14 bases between. Germline CDR1 is SGHNT and CDR2 is YYREEE (reference sequence). The sequenced CDR3 bases are TGTGCCAGCAGGGCGGGACAGCCTACCTACGAG. This translates into CASRAGQPTYE. The whole CDR3 region reads CASRAGQPTYEQYF.

In this sample, this clone turned up many times. The read ends 3 residues before the CDR3 terminus; that terminus is restored from the germline J gene. This sequence joins TRBV20-1 and TRBJ1-1, with unresolved D. V lost 5 bases to trimming and J lost 2 bases, with 15 bases between them. Germline V gives CDR1 DFQATT, CDR2 SNEGSKA (reference sequence). The CDR3 extends over 14 amino acids. CDR3 sequence: CSALAPVGNTEAFF. Incomplete CDR3 DNA: TGCAGTGCTTTAGCCCCCGTAGGAAACACTGAA.

This clone turned up a few times. Read coverage stops 3 residues before the CDR3 terminus; the germline J gene supplies the remainder. V gene TRBV5-1 combines with J gene TRBJ2-3, with 7 bases lining up with TRBD1. The CDR3 has 15 amino acids. Germline values: CDR1 SGHRS, CDR2 YFSETQ. CDR3 DNA (partial): TGCGCCAGCAGCTTGCGACAGGGTGCGCCAAAGACG. Protein sequence: CASSLRQGAPKT. The whole CDR3 protein reads CASSLRQGAPKTQYF.

This clone has at least ten counts. The CDR3 protein is CASSATGGNTYEQYF. CDR3 DNA, as far as it was read: TGTGCCAGCAGCGCCACAGGGGGGAACACCTACGAG. V gene TRBV5-6 combines with J gene TRBJ2-7, with 8 nucleotides matching TRBD1. The CDR3 end lies 3 residues beyond the end of the read and is filled in from the germline J gene. Trimming cost V 4 bases and J 2 bases; bases outside gene matches: 8. Looked up from germline, CDR1 is SGHDT and CDR2 is YYEEEE. CDR3 length: 15 residues. Full variable domain (outside the CDR3, taken from reference TRBV5-6 and TRBJ2-7): DAGVTQSPTHLIKTRGQQVTLRCSPKSGHDTVSWYQQALGQGPQFIFQYYEEEERQRGNFPDRFSGHQFPNYSSELNVNALLLGDSALYLCASSATGGNTYEQYFGPGTRLTVT.

Concerning this clone: The read ends 3 residues before the CDR3 terminus; that terminus is restored from the germline J gene. The chain joins TRBV7-3 to TRBJ2-4; the D is unclear. This CDR3 is 13 amino acids long. Germline V gene lookup returns CDR1 SGHTA and CDR2 FQGTGA. The DNA read from the CDR3 is TGTGCCAGCAGGTCTCGGATCAACTATGGT. Translated, it gives CASRSRINYG. In full, the CDR3 reads CASRSRINYGQYF.

This clone was counted at least ten times. The read stops 3 residues short of the end of the CDR3; the missing end is completed from the germline J gene. The gene calls are TRBV12-3 or TRBV12-4 and TRBJ2-3; a possible D gene is TRBD2 (6 bases). The V end was cut by 2 bases, the J end by 1 base, with 10 bases between. The CDR3 spans 15 residues. The CDR3 reads CASSLSSGGTDTQYF. CDR3 DNA, as far as it was read: TGTGCCAGCAGTTTAAGTAGCGGCGGCACAGATACG.

This clone was picked up many times. The read ends 3 residues early relative to the CDR3; the germline J gene fills the gap. The chain is built from TRBV19 and TRBJ1-2; maybe TRBD1 (6 bases). This CDR3 is 12 amino acids long. Trimming pared 10 bases from V and 2 bases from J, leaving 11 bases between. Germline V lookup: CDR1 LNHDA, CDR2 SQIVND (reference sequence). The CDR3 loop is CATPGANYGYTF. The CDR3 bases that were read are TGTGCCACTCCAGGGGCGAACTATGGC.

This clone was recorded at least ten times. The read ends 3 residues before the CDR3 terminus; that terminus is restored from the germline J gene. The chain joins TRBV30 to TRBJ1-6; D call uncertain. V gave up 5 bases and J gave up 11 bases, with 16 bases separating them. CDR1 and CDR2 from the germline V gene are GTSNPN and SVGIG (reference sequence). The CDR3 is 13 amino acids. Partial CDR3 DNA: TGTGCCTGGGGTACGACCCGGGGAACACCC. This translates into CAWGTTRGTP. The CDR3 in its entirety is CAWGTTRGTPLHF.

Ten or more counts support this clone. Read sequence stops 3 residues before the CDR3 end, and the germline J gene provides the missing end. The chain carries TRBV7-2 and TRBJ1-1; TRBD1 matches at 7 bases. The V and J ends lost 5 bases and 4 bases, in that order; junction bases with no gene match: 7. Germline V lookup: CDR1 SGHTA, CDR2 FQGNSA. The CDR3 contains 14 residues. The CDR3 spells CASSVLGGGTEAFF. The sequenced part of the CDR3 DNA is TGTGCCAGCAGCGTATTAGGGGGCGGCACTGAA.

This clone appeared many times. The CDR3 is cut off 3 residues early in the read; its end comes from the germline J gene. The gene calls are TRBV23-1 and TRBJ1-2; TRBD1 is a possible D gene (5 bases). TRBV23-1 is classed as an ORF, of uncertain function. CDR3 size: 18 residues. This chain's CDR3 is CASSPYSTLTGGVVGYTF. The CDR3 DNA, read in part, is TGCGCCAGCAGCCCCTATTCGACCCTAACGGGGGGGGTCGTGGGC.

This clone showed up many times. From the germline J gene comes the end of the CDR3, since the read stops 3 residues before it. The chain links TRBV18 to TRBJ2-7; weak D call: TRBD1 (8 bases). V was cut by 2 bases and J by 6 bases, with 17 bases left in between. Germline V gene data show CDR1 as KGHSH and CDR2 as LQKENI. This CDR3 has 15 amino acids. The CDR3 DNA, read in part, is TGTGCCAGCTCACCAAACAGGGGGGGTGATTCCGAG. This gives the protein CASSPNRGGDSE. The full CDR3 protein is CASSPNRGGDSEQYF.

For this clone: The read is 3 residues too short to cover the CDR3 end, so that end is filled in from the germline J gene. The chain has TRBV19 and TRBJ1-2; D uncertain. V was cut by 2 bases and J by 4 bases, with 17 bases left in between. The germline gives CDR1 LNHDA, CDR2 SQIVND (reference sequence). The length of the CDR3 is 16 residues. CDR3: CASSINSLTSTYGYTF. The sequenced CDR3 bases are TGTGCCAGTAGTATAAACAGCCTGACCTCAACCTATGGC.

This clone was seen ten or more times. The CDR3 extends 3 residues past the end of the read, so its final part is completed from the germline J gene. V and J are TRBV5-4 and TRBJ1-1; D call uncertain. Trimming removed 0 bases from V and 3 bases from J, with 9 bases in between. CDR3 length: 14 residues. Germline V gives CDR1 SGHNT, CDR2 YYREEE (reference sequence). The part of the CDR3 DNA that was read is TGTGCCAGCAGCTTGGATCAGGCCGACACTGAA. Its translation: CASSLDQADTE. From start to end, the CDR3 is CASSLDQADTEAFF. The full variable domain, rest sourced from reference TRBV5-4 and TRBJ1-1, is ETGVTQSPTHLIKTRGQQVTLRCSSQSGHNTVSWYQQALGQGPQFIFQYYREEENGRGNFPPRFSGLQFPNYSSELNVNALELDDSALYLCASSLDQADTEAFFGQGTRLTVV.

The sample holds many counts of this clone. The read ends 3 residues early relative to the CDR3; the germline J gene fills the gap. The V and J genes are TRBV11-2 and TRBJ2-1; D is unresolved. V lost 1 base and J lost 6, with 7 bases in between. Per germline, CDR1 SGHAT and CDR2 FQNNGV. This CDR3 has 13 residues. The CDR3 sequence: CASSLVPRNEQFF. The CDR3 DNA, read in part, is TGTGCCAGCAGCTTAGTTCCGCGCAATGAG.

This clone was seen repeatedly, ten times or more. The read ends 3 residues before the CDR3 terminus; that terminus is restored from the germline J gene. The chain recombines TRBV2 with TRBJ1-1; TRBD1 might be the D (5 bases). Trimming left V 3 bases short and J 7 bases short, with 9 bases between. Germline lookup yields CDR1 SNHLY and CDR2 FYNNEI. This CDR3 comprises 12 residues. CDR3 bases read: TGTGCCAGCAGTGAGTGGGGCAGTGAA. Its protein product is CASSEWGSE. The CDR3 in its entirety is CASSEWGSEAFF.

This clone was recorded at least ten times. The CDR3 extends 3 residues past the end of the read, so its final part is completed from the germline J gene. This rearrangement joins TRBV30 to TRBJ1-4, with 7 positions matching TRBD1. There are 15 residues in the CDR3. V lost 4 bases, J lost 4 bases, and 9 bases stayed unmatched. Germline CDR1 GTSNPN, CDR2 SVGIG (reference sequence). The CDR3 bases that were read are TGTGCCTGGAATAACGGGACAGCTATTAATGAAAAA. Translated: CAWNNGTAINEK. The CDR3 as a whole reads CAWNNGTAINEKLFF.

This clone was detected a few times. The read ends 3 residues early relative to the CDR3; the germline J gene fills the gap. The chain links TRBV25-1 to TRBJ2-5; 9 nucleotides agree with TRBD1. Trimming took 3 bases from V and 4 from J; bases not matched to a gene: 6. Germline-derived CDR1 and CDR2 are MGHDK and SYGVNS. This CDR3 contains 15 residues. The sequenced part of the CDR3 DNA is TGTGCCAGCAGTGATAGTGGACAGGGGATAGAGACC. Residues: CASSDSGQGIET. The full CDR3 sequence reads CASSDSGQGIETQYF.

This clone was detected many times. The read is 3 residues too short to cover the CDR3 end, so that end is filled in from the germline J gene. This chain uses TRBV29-1 with TRBJ1-1; weak D call: TRBD1 (5 bases). Germline assignment: CDR1 SQVTM and CDR2 ANQGSEA. The CDR3 is 15 residues long. V lost 4 bases and J lost 3, with 18 bases in between. CDR3 DNA, as far as it was read: TGCAGCGTTGTTGGGACCGGGGGTTCGGACACTGAA. Its translation is CSVVGTGGSDTE. The whole CDR3 region reads CSVVGTGGSDTEAFF.